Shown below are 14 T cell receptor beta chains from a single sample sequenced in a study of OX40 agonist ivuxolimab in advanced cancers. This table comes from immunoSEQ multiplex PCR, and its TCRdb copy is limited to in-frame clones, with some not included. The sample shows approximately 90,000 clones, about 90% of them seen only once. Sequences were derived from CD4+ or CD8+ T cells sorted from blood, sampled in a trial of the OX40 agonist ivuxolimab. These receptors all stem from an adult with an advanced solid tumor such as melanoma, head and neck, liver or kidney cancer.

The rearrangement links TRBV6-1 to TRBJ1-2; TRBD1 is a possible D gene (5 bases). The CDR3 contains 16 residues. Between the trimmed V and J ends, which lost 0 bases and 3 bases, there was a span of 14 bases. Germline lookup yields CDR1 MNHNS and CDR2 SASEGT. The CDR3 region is CASSEAVRGFYYGYTF. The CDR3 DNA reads TGTGCCAGCAGTGAAGCGGTGAGGGGTTTCTACTATGGCTACACCTTC.

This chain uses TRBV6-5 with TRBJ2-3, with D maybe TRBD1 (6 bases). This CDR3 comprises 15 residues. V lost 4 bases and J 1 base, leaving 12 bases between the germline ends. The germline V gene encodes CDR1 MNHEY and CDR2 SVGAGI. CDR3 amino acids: CASSFSRQGTDTQYF. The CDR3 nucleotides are TGTGCCAGCAGTTTCTCCAGACAGGGCACAGATACGCAGTATTTT.

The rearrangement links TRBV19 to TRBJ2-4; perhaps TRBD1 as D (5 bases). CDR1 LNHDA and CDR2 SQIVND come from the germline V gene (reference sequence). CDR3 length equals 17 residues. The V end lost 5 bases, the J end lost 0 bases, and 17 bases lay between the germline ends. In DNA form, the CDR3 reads TGTGCCAGTAGTTCAGGGTCTGATTACCTAGCCAAAAACATTCAGTACTTC. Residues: CASSSGSDYLAKNIQYF.

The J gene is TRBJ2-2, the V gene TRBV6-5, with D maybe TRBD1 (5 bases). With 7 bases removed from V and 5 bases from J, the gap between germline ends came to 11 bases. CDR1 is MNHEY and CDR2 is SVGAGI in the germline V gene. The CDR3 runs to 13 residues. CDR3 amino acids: CASIASGTGELFF. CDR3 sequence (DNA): TGTGCCAGCATCGCCTCAGGGACCGGGGAGCTGTTTTTT.

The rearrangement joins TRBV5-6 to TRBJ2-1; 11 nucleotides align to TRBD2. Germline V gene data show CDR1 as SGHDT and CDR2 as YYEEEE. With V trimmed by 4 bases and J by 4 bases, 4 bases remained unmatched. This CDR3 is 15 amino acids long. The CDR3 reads CASSHGTSGYNEQFF. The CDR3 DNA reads TGTGCCAGCAGCCACGGGACTAGCGGTTACAATGAGCAGTTCTTC.

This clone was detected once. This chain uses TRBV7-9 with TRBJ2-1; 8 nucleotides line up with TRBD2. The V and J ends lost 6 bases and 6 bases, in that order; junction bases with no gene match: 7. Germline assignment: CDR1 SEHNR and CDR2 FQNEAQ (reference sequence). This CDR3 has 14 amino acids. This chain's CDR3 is CASRAGTSRNEQFF. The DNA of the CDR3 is TGTGCCAGCAGGGCCGGGACTAGTCGCAATGAGCAGTTCTTC.

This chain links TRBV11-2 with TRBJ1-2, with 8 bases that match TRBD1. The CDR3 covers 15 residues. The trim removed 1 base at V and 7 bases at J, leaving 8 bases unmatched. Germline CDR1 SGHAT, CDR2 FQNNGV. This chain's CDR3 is CASSLGNRGSGGYTF. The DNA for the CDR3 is TGTGCCAGCAGCTTAGGGAACAGGGGGTCTGGTGGCTACACCTTC.

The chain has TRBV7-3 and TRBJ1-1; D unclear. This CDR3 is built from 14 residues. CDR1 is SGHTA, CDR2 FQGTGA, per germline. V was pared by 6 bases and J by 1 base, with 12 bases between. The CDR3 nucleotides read TGTGCCAGCAGGGCCTACGCCTCGAACACTGAAGCTTTCTTT. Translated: CASRAYASNTEAFF.

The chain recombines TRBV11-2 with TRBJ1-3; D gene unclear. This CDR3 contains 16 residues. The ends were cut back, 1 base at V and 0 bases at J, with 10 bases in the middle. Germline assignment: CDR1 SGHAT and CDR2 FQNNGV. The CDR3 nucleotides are TGTGCCAGCAGCTTAGCGTCGGGATACTCTGGAAACACCATATATTTT. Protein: CASSLASGYSGNTIYF.

CDR3 in DNA: TGTGCCATCAGTCGCGGGTTAGCTGATACGACCCAGTACTTC. Translated: CAISRGLADTTQYF. V and J are TRBV10-3 and TRBJ2-5; tentatively, D is TRBD2 (5 bases). Trimming stripped 5 bases from V and 7 bases from J, with 17 bases between. CDR1 is ENHRY, CDR2 SYGVKD, per germline. This CDR3 spans 14 amino acids.

In DNA, the CDR3 is TGCGCCAGCAGCCTAAACCGGGACGGAAACTATGGCTACACCTTC. Its translation is CASSLNRDGNYGYTF. The rearrangement joins TRBV5-1 to TRBJ1-2, with D perhaps TRBD1 (5 bases). CDR1 is SGHRS, CDR2 YFSETQ, per germline. The V gene lost 4 bases and the J gene lost 2 bases, with 15 bases spanning the gap. The CDR3 is 15 residues long. The complete variable domain, with remaining parts taken from reference TRBV5-1 and TRBJ1-2, reads KAGVTQTPRYLIKTRGQQVTLSCSPISGHRSVSWYQQTPGQGLQFLFEYFSETQRNKGNFPGRFSGRQFSNSRSEMNVSTLELGDSALYLCASSLNRDGNYGYTFGSGTRLTVV.

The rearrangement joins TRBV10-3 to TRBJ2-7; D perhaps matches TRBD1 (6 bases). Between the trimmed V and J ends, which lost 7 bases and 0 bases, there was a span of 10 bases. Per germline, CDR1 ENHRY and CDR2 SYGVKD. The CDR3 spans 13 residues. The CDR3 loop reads CAITRDNSYEQYF. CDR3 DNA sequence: TGTGCCATCACCCGGGACAACTCCTACGAGCAGTACTTC.

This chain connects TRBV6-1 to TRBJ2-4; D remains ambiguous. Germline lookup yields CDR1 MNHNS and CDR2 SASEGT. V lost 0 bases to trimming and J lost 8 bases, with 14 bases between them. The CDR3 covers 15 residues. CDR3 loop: CASSEAGYGSDIQYF. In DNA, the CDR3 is TGTGCCAGCAGTGAAGCAGGGTATGGTTCGGACATTCAGTACTTC.

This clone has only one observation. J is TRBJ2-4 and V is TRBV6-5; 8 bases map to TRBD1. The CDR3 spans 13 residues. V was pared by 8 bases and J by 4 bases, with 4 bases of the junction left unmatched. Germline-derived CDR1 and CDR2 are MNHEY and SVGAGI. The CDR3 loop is CASQGAGKNIQYF. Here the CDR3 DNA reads TGTGCCAGCCAGGGGGCGGGAAAAAACATTCAGTACTTC.